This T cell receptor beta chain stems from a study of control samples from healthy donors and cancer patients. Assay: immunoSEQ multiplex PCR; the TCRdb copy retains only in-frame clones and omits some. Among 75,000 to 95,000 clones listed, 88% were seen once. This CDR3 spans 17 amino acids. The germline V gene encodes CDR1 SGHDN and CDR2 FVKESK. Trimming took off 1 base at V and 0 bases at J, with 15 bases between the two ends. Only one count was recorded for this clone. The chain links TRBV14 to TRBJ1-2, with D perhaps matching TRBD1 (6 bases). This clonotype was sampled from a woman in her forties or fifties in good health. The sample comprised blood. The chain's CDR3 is CASSQAISPGANYGYTF. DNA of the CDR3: TGTGCCAGCAGCCAAGCTATCAGCCCAGGGGCTAACTATGGCTACACCTTC.